One and the same sample provided the 22 T cell receptor beta chains below, sequenced in a study of blood T cell repertoires in COVID-19. Clones were sequenced by immunoSEQ multiplex PCR, and TCRdb holds only the in-frame ones, with some missing. The sample lists 150,000 to 200,000 clones; 89% were seen once. Sequenced input: PBMCs or T cells enriched from blood (not recorded which). The source of these receptors is a woman between 18 and 29 years old who had recovered from COVID-19.

About this clone: Compared with germline, one end of the junction differs, possibly owing to a read error. The gene calls are TRBV27 and TRBJ1-2, with a possible D match to TRBD1 (5 bases). The CDR3 is 14 residues long. Germline-derived CDR1 and CDR2 are MNHEY and SMNVEV (reference sequence). CDR3 in amino acids: CASSFAGREYGYTF. Written as DNA, the CDR3 is TGTGCCAGCAGTTTTGCGGGACGGGAATATGGTTACACCTTC.

This chain connects TRBV7-8 to TRBJ2-1; D is possibly TRBD2 (6 bases). This CDR3 spans 15 amino acids. Germline-derived CDR1 and CDR2 are SGHVS and FQNEAQ. Trimming stripped 4 bases from V and 9 bases from J, with 19 bases between. The DNA of the CDR3 is TGTGCCAGCAGCTCGGGACTCCCGGGTGGTTCTGAGCAGTTCTTC. Translated: CASSSGLPGGSEQFF. The whole variable domain, remainder taken from reference TRBV7-8 and TRBJ2-1, is GAGVSQSPRYKVAKRGQDVALRCDPISGHVSLFWYQQALGQGPEFLTYFQNEAQLDKSGLPSDRFFAERPEGSVSTLKIQRTQQEDSAVYLCASSSGLPGGSEQFFGPGTRLTVL.

V gene TRBV4-1 combines with J gene TRBJ2-3, with 13 bases aligning to TRBD2. The CDR3 runs 15 residues. Losses at the gene ends were 8 bases for V and 4 bases for J; bases not matched to a gene: 6. Germline-derived CDR1 and CDR2 are MGHRA and YSYEKL. This CDR3 reads CASGRTSGSPDTQYF. In DNA form, the CDR3 reads TGCGCCAGCGGTAGGACTAGCGGGAGCCCAGATACGCAGTATTTT.

The V and J genes are TRBV28 and TRBJ2-1; possibly TRBD2 for D (6 bases). The CDR3 extends over 17 amino acids. Trimming stripped 7 bases from V and 5 bases from J, with 24 bases between. CDR1 and CDR2 from the germline V gene are MDHEN and SYDVKM. The CDR3 is CASTRRGRTLNNNEQFF. The DNA for the CDR3 is TGTGCCAGCACTAGGCGGGGCAGGACCCTGAACAACAATGAGCAGTTCTTC.

The CDR3 sequence: CASRRGGLAGTTDTQYF. Written as DNA, the CDR3 is TGTGCCAGCAGGCGCGGGGGACTAGCGGGAACGACAGATACGCAGTATTTT. The chain is built from TRBV28 and TRBJ2-3, with TRBD2 matching 13 bases. The V and J ends lost 6 bases and 3 bases, in that order; junction bases with no gene match: 9. The CDR3 has 17 amino acids. Germline lookup yields CDR1 MDHEN and CDR2 SYDVKM.

V gene TRBV30 combines with J gene TRBJ1-3, with D hard to call. The V gene lost 1 base and the J gene lost 3 bases, with 10 bases spanning the gap. The germline CDR1 and CDR2 sequences are GTSNPN and SVGIG (reference sequence). This CDR3 comprises 14 residues. The DNA of the CDR3 is TGTGCCTGGAGTGGCGTTGGAGGTGGAAACACCATATATTTT. Amino acids: CAWSGVGGGNTIYF.

CDR3 DNA sequence: TGTGCCAGCAGTGAAGGGGGGGTGACTGCAGATACGCAGTATTTT. Translating it yields CASSEGGVTADTQYF. This rearrangement joins TRBV2 to TRBJ2-3; tentative D call: TRBD2 (6 bases). The CDR3 is 15 residues long. Germline values: CDR1 SNHLY, CDR2 FYNNEI. Trimming cost V 1 base and J 4 bases, with 12 bases left between them.

The genes are TRBV7-6 and TRBJ1-2; D may be TRBD1 (6 bases). CDR1 and CDR2 (germline): SGHVS, FNYEAQ. Between the trimmed V and J ends, which lost 0 bases and 8 bases, there was a span of 13 bases. CDR3 size: 14 residues. The CDR3 loop reads CASSLARGGDGYTF. The CDR3 nucleotides are TGTGCCAGCAGCTTAGCGAGAGGGGGGGACGGCTACACCTTC.

This clone was recorded once. The chain is built from TRBV6-2 or TRBV6-3 and TRBJ2-2, with 9 bases that match TRBD2. This CDR3 has 18 residues. The ends lost 0 bases at V and 5 bases at J; junction bases unmatched: 10. Per germline, CDR1 MNHEY and CDR2 SVGEGT. CDR3 sequence: CASSYSPGLAGETGELFF. DNA for the CDR3: TGTGCCAGCAGTTACTCCCCGGGACTAGCAGGGGAGACCGGGGAGCTGTTTTTT.

The count of this clone is one. The chain is built from TRBV5-5 and TRBJ1-5; tentative D call: TRBD1 (6 bases). Germline lookup yields CDR1 SGHKS and CDR2 YYEKEE (reference sequence). V was cut by 4 bases and J by 7 bases, with 15 bases left in between. The CDR3 has 14 residues. The chain's CDR3 is CASSPSGGQQPQHF. For the CDR3, the DNA is TGTGCCAGCAGCCCGAGCGGGGGGCAGCAGCCCCAGCATTTT.

The chain joins TRBV27 to TRBJ2-1; TRBD2 aligns across 9 bases. Looked up from germline, CDR1 is MNHEY and CDR2 is SMNVEV (reference sequence). The CDR3 has 14 amino acids. J gave up 12 bases and V 2 bases, and 8 bases lay outside the gene matches. The CDR3 region has the DNA TGTGCCAGCAGTTTAGCGGGACTAGCAAGCGGGCAGTTCTTC. Protein product: CASSLAGLASGQFF.

The genes are TRBV2 and TRBJ1-3; no reliable D call. V was clipped by 8 bases and J by 0 bases, with 8 bases between them. Per germline, CDR1 SNHLY and CDR2 FYNNEI. This CDR3 region has 13 residues. The CDR3 protein is CASGMVSGNTIYF. The CDR3 coding sequence is TGTGCCAGCGGCATGGTCTCTGGAAACACCATATATTTT.

The chain couples TRBV5-6 to TRBJ2-7; no firm D call. The CDR3 runs 13 residues. Looked up from germline, CDR1 is SGHDT and CDR2 is YYEEEE. V was trimmed by 0 bases and J by 2 bases, leaving 6 bases between them. CDR3 in amino acids: CASSLAHTYEQYF. In DNA form, the CDR3 reads TGTGCCAGCAGCTTGGCCCACACCTACGAGCAGTACTTC.

CDR3 in amino acids: CSASDGQGTTYEQYF. The CDR3 DNA sequence: TGCAGTGCTAGTGATGGACAGGGGACCACCTACGAGCAGTACTTC. The chain links TRBV20-1 to TRBJ2-7; 9 bases align to TRBD1. The CDR3 is 15 residues long. Germline CDR1 and CDR2: DFQATT and SNEGSKA (reference sequence). Germline trimming cut 3 bases from V and 2 bases from J; bases unmatched to any gene: 8.

The V call is TRBV15, the J call TRBJ2-6; 8 bases match TRBD1. There are 19 residues in the CDR3. Germline CDR1 LNHNV, CDR2 YYDKDF (reference sequence). The V segment lost 1 base and the J segment 1 base; nucleotides outside the gene matches: 9. This chain's CDR3 is CATSRGIQGGSSGANVLTF. The CDR3 DNA follows: TGTGCCACCAGCAGAGGTATACAGGGGGGTTCTTCTGGGGCCAACGTCCTGACTTTC. The whole variable domain, filled in from reference TRBV15 and TRBJ2-6, reads DAMVIQNPRYQVTQFGKPVTLSCSQTLNHNVMYWYQQKSSQAPKLLFHYYDKDFNNEADTPDNFQSRRPNTSFCFLDIRSPGLGDTAMYLCATSRGIQGGSSGANVLTFGAGSRLTVL.

The rearrangement uses TRBV6-5 and TRBJ2-2; TRBD1 matches 8 bases. V lost 10 bases and J lost 5; bases outside the gene matches: 6. The CDR3 is 13 amino acids. Germline-derived CDR1 and CDR2 are MNHEY and SVGAGI. This CDR3 reads CATDRGGTGELFF. CDR3 nucleotides: TGTGCCACTGACAGGGGCGGGACCGGGGAGCTGTTTTTT.

This chain joins TRBV27 and TRBJ2-1; the D gene is possibly TRBD2 (6 bases). V was pared by 2 bases and J by 7 bases, with 15 bases between. The CDR3 spans 15 residues. CDR1 MNHEY and CDR2 SMNVEV come from the germline V gene (reference sequence). CDR3: CASSLIGGIGNEQFF. CDR3 coding DNA: TGTGCCAGCAGTTTAATTGGGGGGATAGGGAATGAGCAGTTCTTC.

The chain links TRBV5-6 to TRBJ2-2; 10 bases map to TRBD2. This CDR3 is built from 17 residues. In germline, CDR1 is SGHDT, CDR2 YYEEEE. V was pared by 2 bases and J by 6 bases, with 10 bases of the junction left unmatched. The chain's CDR3 is CASSFLWASGSPGELFF. The CDR3 nucleotides read TGTGCCAGCAGCTTTCTCTGGGCTAGCGGGAGCCCCGGGGAGCTGTTTTTT.

The chain has TRBV4-1 and TRBJ2-1; 7 bases map to TRBD2. Germline V gene lookup returns CDR1 MGHRA and CDR2 YSYEKL. With 3 bases clipped from V and 1 base from J, the junction kept 15 bases outside the gene matches. The CDR3 is 19 residues long. This CDR3 is CASSHRLGGAGPSYNEQFF. CDR3 DNA: TGCGCCAGCAGCCACCGCCTTGGGGGAGCGGGGCCGTCCTACAATGAGCAGTTCTTC.

Only one count was recorded for this clone. This CDR3 reads CASSLRAGGDEQFF. DNA for the CDR3: TGTGCCAGCAGCTTACGCGCCGGGGGAGATGAGCAGTTCTTC. The chain joins TRBV7-2 to TRBJ2-1; D is perhaps TRBD2 (6 bases). V was trimmed by 2 bases and J by 8 bases, leaving 13 bases between them. The length of the CDR3 is 14 residues. Germline CDR1 SGHTA, CDR2 FQGNSA.

This clone has only one observation. This chain joins TRBV5-1 and TRBJ1-2; D perhaps matches TRBD1 (6 bases). The germline CDR1 and CDR2 sequences are SGHRS and YFSETQ. The CDR3 extends over 15 amino acids. Trimming cost V 0 bases and J 4 bases, with 13 bases left between them. The CDR3 nucleotides are TGCGCCAGCAGCTTGGGCGCGGTAGGGGGCTATGGCTACACCTTC. It encodes CASSLGAVGGYGYTF.

The rearrangement uses TRBV11-3 and TRBJ2-5; 9 nucleotides line up with TRBD2. This CDR3 contains 13 residues. With 3 bases clipped from V and 4 bases from J, the junction kept 0 bases outside the gene matches. Germline lookup yields CDR1 SGHNT and CDR2 YENEEA. The CDR3 loop reads CASSLTSGETQYF. CDR3 bases: TGTGCCAGCAGCTTGACTAGCGGAGAGACCCAGTACTTC.